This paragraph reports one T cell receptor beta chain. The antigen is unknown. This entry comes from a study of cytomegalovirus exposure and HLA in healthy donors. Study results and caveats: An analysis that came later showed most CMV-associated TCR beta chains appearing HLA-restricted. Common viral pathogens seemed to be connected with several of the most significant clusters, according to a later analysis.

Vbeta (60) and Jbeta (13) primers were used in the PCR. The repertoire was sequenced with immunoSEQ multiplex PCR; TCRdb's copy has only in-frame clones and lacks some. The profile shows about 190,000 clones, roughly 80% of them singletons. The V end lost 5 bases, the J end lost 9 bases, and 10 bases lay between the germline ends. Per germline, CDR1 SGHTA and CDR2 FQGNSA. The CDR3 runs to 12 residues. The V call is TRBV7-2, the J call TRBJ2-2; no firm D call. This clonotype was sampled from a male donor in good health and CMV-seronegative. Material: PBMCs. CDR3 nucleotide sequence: TGTGCCAGCAGCCCTAGTACTCGGGAGCTGTTTTTT. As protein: CASSPSTRELFF.